This T cell receptor beta chain was identified in a study of OX40 agonist ivuxolimab in advanced cancers. Profiled with immunoSEQ multiplex PCR; TCRdb holds only in-frame clones, not every one. The sample lists almost 65,000 clones; roughly 80% were seen once. CDR3 length equals 16 residues. Trimming took 1 base from V and 2 from J; bases not matched to a gene: 4. Germline CDR1 and CDR2: SGHTA and FQGNSA. The V gene is TRBV7-2, the J gene TRBJ2-7, with TRBD2 identical over 11 bases. The TCR comes from an adult with an advanced solid tumor such as melanoma, head and neck, liver or kidney cancer. The starting material was CD4+ or CD8+ T cells sorted from blood, obtained in a trial of the OX40 agonist ivuxolimab. The CDR3 here is CASSLGPSGGTYEQYF. CDR3 in DNA: TGTGCCAGCAGCTTAGGGCCTAGCGGGGGGACCTACGAGCAGTACTTC.